The source of this T cell receptor (beta chain) is a study of shared clonotypes between healthy human individuals. Study-wide results and limits: Naive subsets generally had larger estimated richness than memory subsets. Read depth was anticipated to influence clonotype sharing among donors.

Sorted-subset replicate PCRs used 200 ng DNA, some 30,000 T cell genomes. Here immunoSEQ multiplex PCR was the method, and the copy in TCRdb shows in-frame clones only, minus some. The sample lists approximately 980,000 clones, over 75% occurring once. Of note for this clone: Its antigen is currently unknown.

Germline loops: CDR1 SGDLS, CDR2 YYNGEE. V lost 0 bases and J lost 4; bases outside the gene matches: 9. The CDR3 covers 18 residues. The sequenced material came from memory CD4+ T cells sorted from blood. Subset indicated: CD45RA-negative fraction. This sequence was found in a man between 18 and 29 years old in good health. The chain employs TRBV9 and TRBJ2-6; 8 nucleotides agree with TRBD1. The CDR3 region is CASSVGQGIGTGANVLTF. The DNA of the CDR3 is TGTGCCAGCAGCGTAGGACAGGGGATAGGAACAGGGGCCAACGTCCTGACTTTC.